This is a list of T cell receptor beta chains from one sample in a study of T cell changes during pregnancy in multiple sclerosis. Assay used: immunoSEQ multiplex PCR; TCRdb lists only in-frame clones, some missing. The sample records 35,000 to 40,000 clones, approximately 88% being singletons. The sample here was CD4+ T cells from peripheral blood mononuclear cells, taken before pregnancy. These TCRs come from a female donor with multiple sclerosis, enrolled in a pregnancy study. Both conserved end residues are part of each CDR3. A D gene is named only where the DNA matches it firmly. The listing skips clone size in some rows; elsewhere it reads once, few, many or a size class.

d_call: TRBD2
clone_size: .
j_call: TRBJ2-3
v_call: TRBV7-2
cdr3_nt: TGTGCCAGCAGCTTAGCGCCGGGACTAGCGGGAGAGGAGGATACGCAGTATTTT
cdr3_aa: CASSLAPGLAGEEDTQYF

d_call: .
clone_size: .
j_call: TRBJ2-1
v_call: TRBV5-1
cdr3_nt: TGCGCCAGCAGCTTACAGGATTACAATGAGCAGTTCTTC
cdr3_aa: CASSLQDYNEQFF

d_call: TRBD1
clone_size: .
j_call: TRBJ2-5
v_call: TRBV30
cdr3_nt: TGTGCCTGGAGAAAAACCCAGGGGGCGGCGGGGGAGACCCAGTACTTC
cdr3_aa: CAWRKTQGAAGETQYF

d_call: TRBD1
clone_size: .
j_call: TRBJ2-5
v_call: TRBV5-4
cdr3_nt: TGTGCCAGCAGCTCGGGGACAGAACCAGAGACCCAGTACTTC
cdr3_aa: CASSSGTEPETQYF

d_call: .
clone_size: .
j_call: TRBJ2-7
v_call: TRBV19
cdr3_nt: TGTGCCAGTAGCCATCTGAGGGCCAAGGGATACGAGCAGTACTTC
cdr3_aa: CASSHLRAKGYEQYF

d_call: .
clone_size: few
j_call: TRBJ1-2
v_call: TRBV6-1
cdr3_nt: TGTGCCAGCAGTGAAGAATATCTCTTTTCCTATGGCTACACCTTC
cdr3_aa: CASSEEYLFSYGYTF

d_call: .
clone_size: .
j_call: TRBJ1-4
v_call: TRBV7-9
cdr3_nt: TGTGCCAGCAGCTCGCGTCTTGGGAGAGAAAAACTGTTTTTT
cdr3_aa: CASSSRLGREKLFF

d_call: .
clone_size: .
j_call: TRBJ2-1
v_call: TRBV2
cdr3_nt: TGTGCCAGCAGTTCTGACAAGAGTGGCGAGCAGTTCTTC
cdr3_aa: CASSSDKSGEQFF

d_call: TRBD2
clone_size: .
j_call: TRBJ2-1
v_call: TRBV10-1
cdr3_nt: TGCGCCAGCAGTGAGTCGAAGGCTAGCGGTGGCAATGAGCAGTTCTTC
cdr3_aa: CASSESKASGGNEQFF

d_call: TRBD1
clone_size: .
j_call: TRBJ1-2
v_call: TRBV14
cdr3_nt: TGTGCCAGCAGCCAAGGAGTCGGACAGGGGCGACCAAAATCCAACTATGGCTACACCTTC
cdr3_aa: CASSQGVGQGRPKSNYGYTF

d_call: .
clone_size: few
j_call: TRBJ1-2
v_call: TRBV6-5
cdr3_nt: TGTGCCAGCAGTTACTCGACAGAGGCCTATGGCTACACCTTC
cdr3_aa: CASSYSTEAYGYTF

d_call: .
clone_size: .
j_call: TRBJ1-2
v_call: TRBV25-1
cdr3_nt: TGTGCCAGCAGTGAAGACAGAATCTATGGCTACACCTTC
cdr3_aa: CASSEDRIYGYTF

d_call: .
clone_size: few
j_call: TRBJ1-2
v_call: TRBV18
cdr3_nt: TGTGCCAGCTCTCAAGAACAGGGATCTAACTATGGCTACACCTTC
cdr3_aa: CASSQEQGSNYGYTF

d_call: TRBD1
clone_size: .
j_call: TRBJ1-5
v_call: TRBV6-1
cdr3_nt: TGTGCCAGCAGTGAATTCCCTACCGACAGGGGCGTCCGGCAGCCCCAGCATTTT
cdr3_aa: CASSEFPTDRGVRQPQHF

d_call: TRBD1
clone_size: .
j_call: TRBJ1-3
v_call: TRBV30
cdr3_nt: TGTGCCTGGGACCGAGACAGGGGCTCTGGAAACACCATATATTTT
cdr3_aa: CAWDRDRGSGNTIYF

d_call: TRBD2
clone_size: .
j_call: TRBJ2-1
v_call: TRBV14
cdr3_nt: TGTGCCAGCAGCCAAGTTAGCGGGAGTCGAAATGAGCAGTTCTTC
cdr3_aa: CASSQVSGSRNEQFF

d_call: .
clone_size: .
j_call: TRBJ2-5
v_call: TRBV7-2
cdr3_nt: TGTGCCAGCAGCCCTTCCGAGACCCAGTACTTC
cdr3_aa: CASSPSETQYF

d_call: .
clone_size: .
j_call: TRBJ1-2
v_call: TRBV2
cdr3_nt: TGTGCCAGCAGTGAAACAGGAGACTATGGCTACACCTTC
cdr3_aa: CASSETGDYGYTF

d_call: .
clone_size: .
j_call: TRBJ2-3
v_call: TRBV25-1
cdr3_nt: TGTGCCAGCAGCCGGGACTTGTCTAGCACAGATACGCAGTATTTT
cdr3_aa: CASSRDLSSTDTQYF

d_call: TRBD1
clone_size: .
j_call: TRBJ2-3
v_call: TRBV28
cdr3_nt: TGTGCCAGCACCACGGGACAGGGGACAGATACGCAGTATTTT
cdr3_aa: CASTTGQGTDTQYF

d_call: .
clone_size: .
j_call: TRBJ2-1
v_call: TRBV5-6
cdr3_nt: TGTGCCAGCAGCTCCCCGGGGAGATACGACAATGAGCAGTTCTTC
cdr3_aa: CASSSPGRYDNEQFF

d_call: .
clone_size: .
j_call: TRBJ2-3
v_call: TRBV15
cdr3_nt: TGTGCCACCAGCAGATCCCGACAGTACACAGATACGCAGTATTTT
cdr3_aa: CATSRSRQYTDTQYF

d_call: .
clone_size: .
j_call: TRBJ2-1
v_call: TRBV5-1
cdr3_nt: TGCGCCAGCAGCTTGCAAAACTCCGACAATGAGCAGTTCTTC
cdr3_aa: CASSLQNSDNEQFF

d_call: .
clone_size: .
j_call: TRBJ2-5
v_call: TRBV30
cdr3_nt: TGTGCCTGGAGTGGAAGCCCGGAGACCCAGTACTTC
cdr3_aa: CAWSGSPETQYF

d_call: TRBD2
clone_size: .
j_call: TRBJ2-1
v_call: TRBV5-6
cdr3_nt: TGTGCCAGCAGCTTGGCGGGAGGGCCGAATGAGCAGTTCTTC
cdr3_aa: CASSLAGGPNEQFF

d_call: TRBD1
clone_size: once
j_call: TRBJ2-5
v_call: TRBV2
cdr3_nt: TGTGCCAGCAGGCTACAGGGGAATTCACGGGAGACCCAGTACTTC
cdr3_aa: CASRLQGNSRETQYF

d_call: .
clone_size: once
j_call: TRBJ2-7
v_call: TRBV29-1
cdr3_nt: TGCAGCGTTGAAAATTGGCGGGGCAGCGAGCAGTACTTC
cdr3_aa: CSVENWRGSEQYF

d_call: .
clone_size: .
j_call: TRBJ1-1
v_call: TRBV29-1
cdr3_nt: TGCAGCCTAGGGGTTAGCACTGAAGCTTTCTTT
cdr3_aa: CSLGVSTEAFF